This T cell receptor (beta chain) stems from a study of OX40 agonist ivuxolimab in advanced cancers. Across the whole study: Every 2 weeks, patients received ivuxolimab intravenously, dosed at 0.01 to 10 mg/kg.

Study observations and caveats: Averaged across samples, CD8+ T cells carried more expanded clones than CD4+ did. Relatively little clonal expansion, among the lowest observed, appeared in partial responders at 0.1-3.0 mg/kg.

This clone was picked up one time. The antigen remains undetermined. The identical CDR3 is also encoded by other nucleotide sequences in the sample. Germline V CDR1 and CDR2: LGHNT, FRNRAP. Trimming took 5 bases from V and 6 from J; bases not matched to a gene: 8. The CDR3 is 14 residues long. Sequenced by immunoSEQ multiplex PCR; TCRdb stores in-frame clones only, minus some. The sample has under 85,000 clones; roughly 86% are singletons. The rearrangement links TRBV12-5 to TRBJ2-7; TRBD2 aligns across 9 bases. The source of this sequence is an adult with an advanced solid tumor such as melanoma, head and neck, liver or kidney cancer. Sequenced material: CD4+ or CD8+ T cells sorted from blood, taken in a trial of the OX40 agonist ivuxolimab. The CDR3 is CASGLAGGQLEQYF. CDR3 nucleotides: TGTGCTAGTGGTCTGGCGGGGGGGCAGCTCGAGCAGTACTTC.